This TCR beta chain came from a study of T cell repertoires in cytomegalovirus infection. V was clipped by 10 bases and J by 4 bases, with 20 bases between them. The CDR3 consists of 15 residues. Germline values: CDR1 MNHEY, CDR2 SVGEGT. This clonotype has only a few counts. Its cognate antigen is unknown. One entry per CDR3 protein results from TCRdb running MiXCR on the reads. The sample includes 250,000 to 300,000 distinct CDR3 sequences, under 25% seen only once; the top ten take approximately 20%. The chain carries TRBV6-2 or TRBV6-3 and TRBJ2-1; no clear D gene. The sample here was cultured PBMCs, taken from culture after CMV antigen stimulation. The TCR originated in a human donor in good health (CMV status not recorded). Some clones in this sample may be carry-over from other donors' samples. The CDR3 region has the DNA TGTGCCACCAAGACCCCACGAAGGCTTTACAATGAGCAGTTCTTC. Its translation: CATKTPRRLYNEQFF.